These T cell receptor beta chains were read from a single sample in a study of memory CD4+ T cells and cytomegalovirus serostatus. The protocol was immunoSEQ multiplex PCR, while the TCRdb copy is restricted to in-frame clones and leaves out a portion. The data show 50,000 to 60,000 clones, with over 60% seen just once and around 1.3% held by the top ten. The sequencing sample was made of memory CD4+ T cells from blood. The receptors originated from an adult in good health and CMV-seropositive. CDR3s include the opening cysteine and the closing phenylalanine or tryptophan. D genes are given only for firm matches. Not every row has a clone size; where given, it reads once, few, many or a size class.

TRBV15	TRBJ2-5	few	-	CATSRDRGQETQYF	TGTGCCACCAGCAGAGATCGAGGGCAGGAGACCCAGTACTTC
TRBV5-1	TRBJ2-3	-	-	CASSLAGRTDTQYF	TGCGCCAGCAGCTTGGCAGGGCGCACAGATACGCAGTATTTT
TRBV5-6	TRBJ2-7	-	TRBD2	CASERDAYEQYF	TGTGCCAGCGAGCGGGACGCCTACGAGCAGTACTTC
TRBV5-1	TRBJ2-7	-	TRBD1	CASSLGVQGAIDEQYF	TGCGCCAGCAGCTTAGGGGTACAGGGGGCAATCGACGAGCAGTACTTC
TRBV30	TRBJ1-1	-	TRBD1	CAWTSDRVRAEAFF	TGTGCCTGGACTTCCGACAGGGTTCGCGCTGAAGCTTTCTTT
TRBV30	TRBJ1-3	-	-	CASTGSGNTIYF	TGTGCCAGTACAGGCTCTGGAAACACCATATATTTT
TRBV19	TRBJ1-3	few	-	CASIPRGRGNTIYF	TGTGCCAGTATCCCCCGAGGGCGTGGAAACACCATATATTTT
TRBV6-6	TRBJ2-2	-	-	CASTLIGAGELFF	TGTGCCAGCACCTTGATCGGCGCCGGGGAGCTGTTTTTT
TRBV5-1	TRBJ2-3	-	-	CASSLGGQDTQYF	TGCGCCAGCAGCTTGGGGGGCCAAGATACGCAGTATTTT
TRBV7-2	TRBJ1-6	-	-	CASSLRTNSPLHF	TGTGCCAGCAGCTTAAGGACAAATTCACCCCTCCACTTT
TRBV5-1	TRBJ2-2	-	-	CASSEVGGELFF	TGCGCCAGCAGCGAGGTGGGCGGGGAGCTGTTTTTT
TRBV27	TRBJ2-1	-	TRBD2	CASSSPRTSGRRYEQFF	TGTGCCAGCAGTTCCCCTCGGACTAGCGGGAGGCGATATGAGCAGTTCTTC
TRBV2	TRBJ1-6	-	TRBD1	CASSWDSWRDNSPLHF	TGTGCCAGCAGCTGGGACAGTTGGCGGGATAATTCACCCCTCCACTTT
TRBV19	TRBJ2-2	-	TRBD1	CASSPGGNLAGELFF	TGTGCCAGTAGTCCAGGGGGCAATTTGGCCGGGGAGCTGTTTTTT
TRBV5-6	TRBJ2-2	-	-	CASSLVPPNTGELFF	TGTGCCAGCAGCTTGGTGCCACCGAACACCGGGGAGCTGTTTTTT
TRBV5-1	TRBJ1-6	-	TRBD1	CASSYSGQGEGSPLHF	TGCGCCAGCAGCTACTCCGGACAGGGGGAGGGTTCACCCCTCCACTTT
TRBV19	TRBJ1-1	-	-	CASIPSGNVRRNTEAFF	TGTGCCAGTATCCCATCAGGGAACGTAAGGAGGAACACTGAAGCTTTCTTT
TRBV6-1	TRBJ1-1	-	TRBD1	CASSRDRATEAFF	TGTGCCAGCAGTCGGGACAGGGCCACTGAAGCTTTCTTT
TRBV4-2	TRBJ2-7	once	TRBD2	CASSQDRPGGPDSEQYF	TGTGCCAGCAGCCAAGATAGGCCGGGAGGGCCTGATTCCGAGCAGTACTTC
TRBV28	TRBJ2-7	few	-	CATLRTYEQYF	TGTGCCACCCTGAGGACCTACGAGCAGTACTTC
TRBV10-3	TRBJ2-5	-	-	CAISGRAGAERETQYF	TGTGCCATCAGTGGCAGGGCGGGGGCCGAGAGGGAGACCCAGTACTTC
TRBV30	TRBJ1-6	-	-	CACRAESSNSPLHF	TGTGCCTGCAGGGCGGAGAGTTCTAATTCACCCCTCCACTTT
TRBV13	TRBJ1-2	-	TRBD1	CASSPRGTRYGYTF	TGTGCCAGCAGCCCCAGGGGGACCCGCTATGGCTACACCTTC
TRBV5-1	TRBJ1-1	-	-	CASSLGGSSTEAFF	TGCGCCAGCAGCTTGGGGGGCTCAAGCACTGAAGCTTTCTTT
TRBV5-1	TRBJ2-7	-	TRBD1	CASSLGQGSEQYF	TGCGCCAGCAGCTTGGGACAGGGTTCCGAGCAGTACTTC
TRBV27	TRBJ2-7	few	-	CASSLLPRQDPAYEQYF	TGTGCCAGCAGTTTACTCCCTAGACAGGATCCGGCCTACGAGCAGTACTTC
TRBV5-1	TRBJ2-5	once	TRBD2	CASSGRGPQETQYF	TGCGCCAGCAGCGGGAGGGGACCCCAAGAGACCCAGTACTTC
TRBV2	TRBJ1-1	-	TRBD1	CASTREGALGVEAFF	TGTGCCAGCACCCGAGAGGGGGCTTTGGGGGTTGAAGCTTTCTTT
TRBV28	TRBJ2-7	-	-	CASGEGQTYEQYF	TGTGCCAGCGGGGAAGGACAGACCTACGAGCAGTACTTC
TRBV19	TRBJ1-1	-	-	CASRQTGANTEAFF	TGTGCCAGCCGTCAAACGGGAGCGAACACTGAAGCTTTCTTT
TRBV21-1	TRBJ2-2	-	-	CASSRIRDRGKRNGELFF	TGTGCCAGCAGCAGAATCCGGGACAGGGGCAAAAGGAACGGGGAGCTGTTTTTT
TRBV29-1	TRBJ1-1	few	-	CSVSPASNTEAFF	TGCAGCGTCTCCCCTGCCTCTAACACTGAAGCTTTCTTT
TRBV12-5	TRBJ1-2	-	-	CASGSGIADYGYTF	TGTGCTAGTGGTTCGGGAATAGCAGACTATGGCTACACCTTC
TRBV2	TRBJ1-4	-	TRBD1	CASSVSRDSEKLFF	TGTGCCAGCAGTGTGAGCCGGGACAGCGAAAAACTGTTTTTT
TRBV7-3	TRBJ2-1	few	-	CASSQLGGHNEQFF	TGTGCCAGCAGCCAATTGGGGGGCCACAATGAGCAGTTCTTC
TRBV4-2	TRBJ1-4	once	-	CASSQGATGRGSTNEKLFF	TGTGCCAGCAGCCAAGGGGCCACGGGAAGGGGCTCGACTAATGAAAAACTGTTTTTT
TRBV4-1	TRBJ2-2	-	TRBD1	CASSRGQGLGELFF	TGCGCCAGCAGCCGGGGACAGGGACTCGGGGAGCTGTTTTTT
TRBV11-2	TRBJ2-2	-	TRBD2	CASSSLAGATGELFF	TGTGCCAGCAGCTCTCTAGCGGGGGCGACCGGGGAGCTGTTTTTT
TRBV4-1	TRBJ1-6	-	-	CASSQMVDGDLHF	TGCGCCAGCAGCCAAATGGTGGACGGAGACCTCCACTTT
TRBV11-3	TRBJ2-3	-	-	CASSYLDDTQYF	TGTGCCAGCAGCTACCTGGACGATACGCAGTATTTT
TRBV5-1	TRBJ2-7	-	-	CASSGGDGHNRQQYF	TGCGCCAGCAGCGGGGGCGACGGGCATAACCGCCAGCAGTACTTC
TRBV5-6	TRBJ1-1	-	TRBD1	CASTFTLQGGGLAFF	TGTGCCAGCACCTTTACTCTCCAGGGGGGAGGTTTGGCTTTCTTT
TRBV5-4	TRBJ2-5	-	-	CASSLKGGMTETQYF	TGTGCCAGCAGCTTGAAGGGGGGCATGACAGAGACCCAGTACTTC
TRBV6-1	TRBJ2-2	-	TRBD1	CASSEQGASTGELFF	TGTGCCAGCAGTGAACAGGGGGCGAGCACCGGGGAGCTGTTTTTT
TRBV19	TRBJ1-2	-	-	CASSNGLANYGYTF	TGTGCCAGTAGTAACGGGTTAGCTAACTATGGCTACACCTTC